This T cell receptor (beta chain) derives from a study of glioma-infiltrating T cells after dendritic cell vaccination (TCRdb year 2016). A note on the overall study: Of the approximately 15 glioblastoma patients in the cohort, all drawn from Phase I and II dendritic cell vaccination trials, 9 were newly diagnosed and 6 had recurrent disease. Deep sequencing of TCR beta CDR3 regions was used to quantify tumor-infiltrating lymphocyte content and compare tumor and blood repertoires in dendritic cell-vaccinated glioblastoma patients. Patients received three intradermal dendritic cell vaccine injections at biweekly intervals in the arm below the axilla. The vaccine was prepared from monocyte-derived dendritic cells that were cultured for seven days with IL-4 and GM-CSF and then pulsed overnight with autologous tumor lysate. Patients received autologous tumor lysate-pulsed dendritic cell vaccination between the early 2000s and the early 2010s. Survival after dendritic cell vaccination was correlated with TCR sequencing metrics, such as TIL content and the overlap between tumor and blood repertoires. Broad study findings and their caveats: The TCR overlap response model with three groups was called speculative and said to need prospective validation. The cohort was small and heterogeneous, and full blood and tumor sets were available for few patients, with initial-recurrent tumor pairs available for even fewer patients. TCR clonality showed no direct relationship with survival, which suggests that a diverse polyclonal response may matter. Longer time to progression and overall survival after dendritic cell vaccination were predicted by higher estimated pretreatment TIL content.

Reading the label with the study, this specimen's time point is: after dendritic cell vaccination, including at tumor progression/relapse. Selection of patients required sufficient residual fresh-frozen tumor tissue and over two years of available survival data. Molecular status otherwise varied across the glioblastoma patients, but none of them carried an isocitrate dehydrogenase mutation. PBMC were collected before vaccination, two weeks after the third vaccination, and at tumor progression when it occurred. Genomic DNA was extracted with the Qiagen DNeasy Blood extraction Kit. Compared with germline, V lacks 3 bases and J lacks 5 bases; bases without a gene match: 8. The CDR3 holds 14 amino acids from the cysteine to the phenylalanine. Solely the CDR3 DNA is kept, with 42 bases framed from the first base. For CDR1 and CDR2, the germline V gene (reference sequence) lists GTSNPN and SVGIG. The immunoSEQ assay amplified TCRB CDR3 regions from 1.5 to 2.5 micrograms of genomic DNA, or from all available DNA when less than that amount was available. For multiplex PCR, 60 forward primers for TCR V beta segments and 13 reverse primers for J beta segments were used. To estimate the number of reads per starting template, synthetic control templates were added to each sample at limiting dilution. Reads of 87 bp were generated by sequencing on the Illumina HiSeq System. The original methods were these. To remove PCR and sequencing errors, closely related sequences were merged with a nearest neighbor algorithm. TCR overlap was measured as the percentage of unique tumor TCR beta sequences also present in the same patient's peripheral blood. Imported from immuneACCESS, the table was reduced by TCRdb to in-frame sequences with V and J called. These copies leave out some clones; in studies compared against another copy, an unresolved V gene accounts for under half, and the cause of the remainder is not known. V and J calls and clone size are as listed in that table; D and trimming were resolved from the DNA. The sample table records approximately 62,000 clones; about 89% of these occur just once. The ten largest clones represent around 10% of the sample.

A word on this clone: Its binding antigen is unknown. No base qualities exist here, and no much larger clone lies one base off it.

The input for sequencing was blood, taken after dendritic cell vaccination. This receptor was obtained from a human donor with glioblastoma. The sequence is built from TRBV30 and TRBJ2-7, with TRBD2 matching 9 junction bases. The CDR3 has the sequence CAWRGPSGTDEQYF. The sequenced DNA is TGTGCCTGGAGGGGGCCTAGCGGGACCGACGAGCAGTACTTC.